The rows below give T cell receptor beta chains drawn from one sample of a study of blood T cells in healthy people across ages. Via MiXCR, TCRdb re-called the 5' RACE reads, giving one row per CDR3 protein. The table lists some 710,000 distinct CDR3 sequences, about half of them singletons. Sequenced sample: blood. All receptors come from a man older than 75 in good health. Each CDR3 is given with its conserved first and last residue. A D gene is named only where the DNA matches it firmly. A clone size is listed for some rows: how often the clone was seen (once, few, many), or a class if it is expanded.

D	size	J	V	CDR3	DNA
NA	NA	TRBJ2-1	TRBV4-2	CASSPREGHSCNEQFF	TGTGCCAGCAGCCCCAGGGAGGGACACTCCTGCAATGAGCAGTTCTTC
NA	NA	TRBJ1-5	TRBV12-3/TRBV12-4	CASSSNRLPFRPQHF	TGTGCCAGCAGTTCTAACAGGCTTCCTTTTCGGCCCCAGCATTTT
NA	few	TRBJ1-1	TRBV12-3/TRBV12-4	CASGFGTEAFF	TGTGCCTCCGGGTTCGGGACTGAAGCTTTCTTT
NA	NA	TRBJ2-7	TRBV5-5	CASSFAGPPYEQYF	TGTGCCAGCAGCTTTGCGGGGCCTCCCTACGAGCAGTACTTC
NA	once	TRBJ2-7	TRBV6-6	CASNLLDHSYEQYF	TGTGCCAGCAATTTACTCGACCACTCCTACGAGCAGTACTTC
NA	few	TRBJ1-1	TRBV20-1	CSARRNEAFF	TGCAGTGCTAGGCGGAATGAAGCTTTCTTT
NA	NA	TRBJ2-5	TRBV6-1	CASSENPTGRETQYF	TGTGCCAGCAGTGAGAACCCCACAGGGCGCGAGACCCAGTACTTC
TRBD2	few	TRBJ2-3	TRBV20-1	CSASGFGGGTDTQYF	TGCAGTGCTAGTGGGTTCGGGGGGGGCACAGATACGCAGTATTTT
NA	NA	TRBJ2-5	TRBV5-1	CASSLAGLNQETRYF	TGCGCCAGCAGCTTGGCGGGACTCAACCAAGAGACCCGGTACTTC
TRBD1	NA	TRBJ1-2	TRBV7-2	CASAGGAGYGYTF	TGTGCCAGTGCAGGGGGCGCAGGCTATGGCTACACCTTC
TRBD1	NA	TRBJ1-2	TRBV5-1	CASSLATTGTAIYGYTF	TGCGCCAGCAGCTTGGCGACGACCGGGACAGCCATCTATGGCTACACCTTC
TRBD1	NA	TRBJ2-7	TRBV10-3	CAISEKGTVGNNEQYF	TGTGCCATCAGTGAGAAGGGGACAGTGGGGAACAATGAGCAGTACTTC
NA	NA	TRBJ2-3	TRBV11-3	CASSSQPSTDTQYF	TGTGCCAGCAGCTCGCAACCTAGCACAGATACGCAGTATTTT
TRBD2	NA	TRBJ2-3	TRBV12-3/TRBV12-4	CASSLDWTSGRRSTDTQYF	TGTGCCAGCAGTTTAGATTGGACTAGCGGGAGAAGGAGCACAGATACGCAGTATTTT
NA	NA	TRBJ2-1	TRBV7-3	CASSSPGLGYKEQFF	TGTGCCAGCAGCTCTCCGGGACTTGGGTACAAAGAGCAGTTCTTC
NA	NA	TRBJ2-6	TRBV27	CASSPYGRNSGANVLTF	TGTGCCAGCAGTCCCTATGGACGCAACTCTGGGGCCAACGTCCTGACTTTC
NA	NA	TRBJ2-1	TRBV5-1	CASSLAHPQQNNEQFF	TGCGCCAGCAGCTTGGCCCACCCTCAGCAGAATAATGAGCAGTTCTTC
TRBD2	NA	TRBJ2-7	TRBV7-2	CASSFTSGRREQYF	TGTGCCAGCAGCTTTACTAGCGGGAGACGCGAGCAGTACTTC
NA	many	TRBJ2-7	TRBV6-2/TRBV6-3	CASRAPGVYEQYF	TGTGCCAGCAGAGCCCCAGGGGTCTACGAGCAGTACTTC
TRBD2	NA	TRBJ2-1	TRBV5-1	CASSLLAGLGSYNEQFF	TGCGCCAGCAGCTTACTAGCGGGACTAGGCTCCTACAATGAGCAGTTCTTC
NA	once	TRBJ2-5	TRBV24-1	CATSDPRQIEQCF	TGTGCCACCAGTGACCCGAGACAGATTGAGCAGTGCTTC
NA	NA	TRBJ2-7	TRBV24-1	CATSDPDSLEYNEQYF	TGTGCCACCAGTGATCCAGACAGCTTAGAATACAATGAGCAGTACTTC
NA	NA	TRBJ2-5	TRBV7-9	CASSLMGSEQETQYF	TGTGCCAGCAGCTTAATGGGGTCTGAACAAGAGACCCAGTACTTC
TRBD1	many	TRBJ2-3	TRBV7-9	CASSYVRDRVTDTQYF	TGTGCCAGCAGCTACGTCCGGGACAGGGTAACAGATACGCAGTATTTT
NA	NA	TRBJ2-7	TRBV3-1	CASSQNIYEQYF	TGTGCCAGCAGCCAAAATATCTACGAGCAGTACTTC
TRBD2	once	TRBJ2-5	TRBV4-2	CASSFDGRETRYF	TGTGCCAGCAGCTTCGACGGGAGGGAGACCCGGTACTTC
NA	NA	TRBJ1-2	TRBV5-1	CASSFSGYGYTF	TGCGCCAGCAGCTTCTCCGGGTATGGCTACACCTTC
NA	few	TRBJ2-5	TRBV10-3	CAISERTLETQYF	TGTGCCATCAGTGAGCGGACATTAGAGACCCAGTACTTC
TRBD2	few	TRBJ2-1	TRBV10-3	CAIGGTSGRNEQFF	TGTGCCATCGGGGGGACTAGCGGGAGAAATGAGCAGTTCTTC
NA	many	TRBJ2-5	TRBV7-9	CASSSNQGGRETQYF	TGTGCCAGCAGCTCCAATCAGGGGGGCAGAGAGACCCAGTACTTC
TRBD1	NA	TRBJ1-5	TRBV20-1	CSAGDSNSNQPQHF	TGCAGTGCAGGGGACAGTAATAGCAATCAGCCCCAGCATTTT
TRBD2	NA	TRBJ2-1	TRBV14	CASSLTIAGDYNEQFF	TGTGCCAGCAGCCTTACCATAGCGGGGGACTACAATGAGCAGTTCTTC
NA	many	TRBJ2-3	TRBV24-1	CATSDLSSAYTDTQYF	TGTGCCACCAGTGATTTATCTAGCGCCTACACAGATACGCAGTATTTT
NA	few	TRBJ2-5	TRBV3-1	CASSQVVGAGNEQYF	TGTGCCAGCAGCCAAGTGGTGGGGGCCGGGAATGAGCAGTACTTC
NA	NA	TRBJ2-3	TRBV3-1	CASSQERSTGAQYF	TGTGCCAGCAGCCAAGAAAGATCAACAGGAGCGCAGTATTTT
NA	NA	TRBJ2-5	TRBV7-2	CASSPLTGNEQYF	TGTGCCAGCAGCCCACTAACGGGCAATGAGCAGTACTTC
TRBD2	few	TRBJ2-1	TRBV7-9	CASSQVRGEYNEQFF	TGTGCCAGCAGCCAGGTGCGGGGGGAATACAATGAGCAGTTCTTC
NA	NA	TRBJ2-1	TRBV20-1	CSARGGPYNEQFF	TGCAGTGCCCGCGGGGGCCCGTACAATGAGCAGTTCTTC
NA	NA	TRBJ2-2	TRBV6-1	CASTNFPGEVVTGELFF	TGTGCCAGCACCAACTTCCCGGGGGAAGTAGTCACCGGGGAGCTGTTTTTT
NA	NA	TRBJ2-7	TRBV7-2	CASSLLGHPYNEQYF	TGTGCCAGCAGCTTACTGGGACACCCCTACAATGAGCAGTACTTC
NA	few	TRBJ1-1	TRBV21-1	CASSNFTRQRGHINTEAFF	TGTGCCAGCAGCAATTTTACCCGGCAGAGAGGGCACATAAACACTGAAGCTTTCTTT
TRBD2	NA	TRBJ2-7	TRBV5-1	CASSFSSGSIFEQYF	TGCGCCAGCAGCTTCTCTAGCGGGAGTATATTTGAGCAGTACTTC